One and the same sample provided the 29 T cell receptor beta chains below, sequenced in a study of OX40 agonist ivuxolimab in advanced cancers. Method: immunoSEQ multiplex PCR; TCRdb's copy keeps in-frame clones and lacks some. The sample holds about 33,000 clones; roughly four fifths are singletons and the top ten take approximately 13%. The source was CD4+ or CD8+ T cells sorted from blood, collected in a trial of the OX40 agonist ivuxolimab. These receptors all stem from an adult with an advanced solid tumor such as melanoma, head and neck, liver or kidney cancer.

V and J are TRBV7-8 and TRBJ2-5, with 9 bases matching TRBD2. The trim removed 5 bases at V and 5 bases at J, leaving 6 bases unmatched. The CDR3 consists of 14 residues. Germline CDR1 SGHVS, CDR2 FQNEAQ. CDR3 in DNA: TGTGCCAGCAGCCCTGCGGGGGGGTGGGAGACCCAGTACTTC. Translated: CASSPAGGWETQYF.

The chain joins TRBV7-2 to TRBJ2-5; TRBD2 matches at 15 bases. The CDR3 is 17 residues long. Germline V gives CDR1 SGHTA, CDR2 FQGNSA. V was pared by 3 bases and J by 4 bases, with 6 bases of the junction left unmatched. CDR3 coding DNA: TGTGCCAGCAGCTTGACCGGGACTAGCGGGGGGCCAGAGACCCAGTACTTC. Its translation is CASSLTGTSGGPETQYF.

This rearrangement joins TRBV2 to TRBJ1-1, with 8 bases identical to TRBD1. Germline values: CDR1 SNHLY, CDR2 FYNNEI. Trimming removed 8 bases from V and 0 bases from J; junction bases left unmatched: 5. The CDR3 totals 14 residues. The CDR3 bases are TGTGCCAGCTGGCAGGGGGCTCTGAACACTGAAGCTTTCTTT. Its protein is CASWQGALNTEAFF.

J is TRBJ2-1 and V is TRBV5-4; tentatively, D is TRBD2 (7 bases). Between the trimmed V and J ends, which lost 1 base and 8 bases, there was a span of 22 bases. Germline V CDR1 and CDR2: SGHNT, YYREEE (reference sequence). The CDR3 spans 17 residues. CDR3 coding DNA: TGTGCCAGCAGCTTGAGGAGGGGGGAGGGAAGGGGCGATGAGCAGTTCTTC. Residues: CASSLRRGEGRGDEQFF.

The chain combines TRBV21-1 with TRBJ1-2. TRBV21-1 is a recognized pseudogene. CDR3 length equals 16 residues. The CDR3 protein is CASSPPALPLTYGYTF. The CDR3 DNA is TGTGCCAGCAGCCCCCCGGCACTTCCTCTGACCTATGGCTACACCTTC.

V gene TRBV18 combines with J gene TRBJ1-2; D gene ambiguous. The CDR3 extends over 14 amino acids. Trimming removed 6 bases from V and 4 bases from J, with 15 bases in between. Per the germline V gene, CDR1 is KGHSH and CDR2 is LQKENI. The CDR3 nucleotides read TGTGCCAGCTCCGAGGGAACTTCTGGCTATGGCTACACCTTC. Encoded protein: CASSEGTSGYGYTF. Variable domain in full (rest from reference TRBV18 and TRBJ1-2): NAGVMQNPRHLVRRRGQEARLRCSPMKGHSHVYWYRQLPEEGLKFMVYLQKENIIDESGMPKERFSAEFPKEGPSILRIQQVVRGDSAAYFCASSEGTSGYGYTFGSGTRLTVV.

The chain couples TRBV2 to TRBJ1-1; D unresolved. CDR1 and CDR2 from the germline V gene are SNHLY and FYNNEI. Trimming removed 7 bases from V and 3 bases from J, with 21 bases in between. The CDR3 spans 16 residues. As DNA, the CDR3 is TGTGCCAGCAATCGGGAGGACGATTCCTTTGACACTGAAGCTTTCTTT. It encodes CASNREDDSFDTEAFF. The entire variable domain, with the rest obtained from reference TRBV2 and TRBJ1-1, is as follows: EPEVTQTPSHQVTQMGQEVILRCVPISNHLYFYWYRQILGQKVEFLVSFYNNEISEKSEIFDDQFSVERPDGSNFTLKIRSTKLEDSAMYFCASNREDDSFDTEAFFGQGTRLTVV.

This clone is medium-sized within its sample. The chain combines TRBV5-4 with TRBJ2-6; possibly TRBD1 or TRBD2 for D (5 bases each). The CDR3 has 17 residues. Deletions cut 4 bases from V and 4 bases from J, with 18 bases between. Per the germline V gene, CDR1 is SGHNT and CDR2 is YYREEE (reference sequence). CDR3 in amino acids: CASSPGTARTGANVLTF. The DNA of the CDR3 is TGTGCCAGCAGCCCCGGGACGGCCAGGACCGGGGCCAACGTCCTGACTTTC.

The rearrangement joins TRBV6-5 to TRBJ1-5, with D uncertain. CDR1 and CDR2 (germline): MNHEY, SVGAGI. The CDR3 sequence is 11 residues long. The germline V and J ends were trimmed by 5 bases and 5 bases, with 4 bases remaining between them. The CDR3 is CASSGHQPQHF. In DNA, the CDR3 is TGTGCCAGCAGTGGGCATCAGCCCCAGCATTTT.

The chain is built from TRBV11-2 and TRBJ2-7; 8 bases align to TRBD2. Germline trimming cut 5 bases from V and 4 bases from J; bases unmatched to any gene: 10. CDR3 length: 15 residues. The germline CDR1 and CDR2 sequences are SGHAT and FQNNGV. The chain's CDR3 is CASSLTGRGLYEQYF. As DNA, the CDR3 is TGTGCCAGCAGCCTAACCGGGAGGGGATTGTACGAGCAGTACTTC.

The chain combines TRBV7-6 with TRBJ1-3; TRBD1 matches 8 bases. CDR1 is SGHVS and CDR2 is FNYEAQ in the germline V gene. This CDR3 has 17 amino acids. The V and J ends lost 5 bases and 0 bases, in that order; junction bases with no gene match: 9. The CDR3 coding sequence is TGTGCCAGCAGCACCGCCGGGACAGGCGACTCTGGAAACACCATATATTTT. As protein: CASSTAGTGDSGNTIYF.

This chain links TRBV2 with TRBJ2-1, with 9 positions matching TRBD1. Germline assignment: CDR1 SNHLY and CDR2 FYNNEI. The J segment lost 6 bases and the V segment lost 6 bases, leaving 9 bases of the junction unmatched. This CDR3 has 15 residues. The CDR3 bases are TGTGCCAGCAGGACCCGACAGGGGGGCTTCAATGAGCAGTTCTTC. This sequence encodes CASRTRQGGFNEQFF.

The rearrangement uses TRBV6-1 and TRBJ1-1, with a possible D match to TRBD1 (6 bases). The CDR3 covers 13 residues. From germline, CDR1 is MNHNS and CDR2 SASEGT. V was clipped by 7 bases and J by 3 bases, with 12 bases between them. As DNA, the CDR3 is TGTGCCAGCACTGTTACAGGGTACACTGAAGCTTTCTTT. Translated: CASTVTGYTEAFF.

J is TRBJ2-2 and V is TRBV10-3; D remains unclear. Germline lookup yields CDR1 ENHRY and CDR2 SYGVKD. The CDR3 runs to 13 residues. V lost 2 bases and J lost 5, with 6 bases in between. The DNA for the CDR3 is TGTGCCATCAGTGAGGGAGTTACCGGGGAGCTGTTTTTT. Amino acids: CAISEGVTGELFF.

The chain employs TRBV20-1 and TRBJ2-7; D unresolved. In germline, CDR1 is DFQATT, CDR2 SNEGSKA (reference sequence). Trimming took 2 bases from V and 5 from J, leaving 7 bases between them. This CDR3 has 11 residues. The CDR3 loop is CSARTDNEQYF. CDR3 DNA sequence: TGCAGTGCTAGAACCGATAACGAGCAGTACTTC.

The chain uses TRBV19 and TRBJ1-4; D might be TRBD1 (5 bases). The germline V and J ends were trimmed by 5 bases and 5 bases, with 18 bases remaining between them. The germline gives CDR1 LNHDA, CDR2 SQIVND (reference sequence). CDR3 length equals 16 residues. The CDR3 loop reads CASSLQGRASNEKLFF. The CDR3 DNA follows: TGTGCCAGTAGTCTGCAAGGCAGGGCAAGCAATGAAAAACTGTTTTTT.

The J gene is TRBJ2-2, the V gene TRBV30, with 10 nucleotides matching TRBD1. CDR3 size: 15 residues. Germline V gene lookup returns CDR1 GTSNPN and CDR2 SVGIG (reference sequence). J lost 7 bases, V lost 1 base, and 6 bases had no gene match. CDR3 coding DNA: TGTGCCTGGAGTGCCGACAGGGGGCTAAGCGGGGAGCTGTTTTTT. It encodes CAWSADRGLSGELFF.

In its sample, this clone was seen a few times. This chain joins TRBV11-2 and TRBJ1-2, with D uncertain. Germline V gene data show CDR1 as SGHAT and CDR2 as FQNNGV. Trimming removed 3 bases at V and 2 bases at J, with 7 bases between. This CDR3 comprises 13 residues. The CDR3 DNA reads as TGTGCCAGCAGCTTCTCTGGGAACTATGGCTACACCTTC. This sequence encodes CASSFSGNYGYTF.

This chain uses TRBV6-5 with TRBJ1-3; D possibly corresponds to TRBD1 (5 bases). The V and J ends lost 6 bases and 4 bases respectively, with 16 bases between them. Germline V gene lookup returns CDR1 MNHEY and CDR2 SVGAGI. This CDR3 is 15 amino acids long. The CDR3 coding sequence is TGTGCCAGCAGCCGGGACCGCCTTCGAGGAAACACCATATATTTT. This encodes CASSRDRLRGNTIYF.

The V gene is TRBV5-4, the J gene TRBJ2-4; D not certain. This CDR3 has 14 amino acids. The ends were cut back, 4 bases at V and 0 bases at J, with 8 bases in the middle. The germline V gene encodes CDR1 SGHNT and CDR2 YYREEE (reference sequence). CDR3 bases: TGTGCCAGCAGCAAGGAGATAGCCAAAAACATTCAGTACTTC. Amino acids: CASSKEIAKNIQYF.

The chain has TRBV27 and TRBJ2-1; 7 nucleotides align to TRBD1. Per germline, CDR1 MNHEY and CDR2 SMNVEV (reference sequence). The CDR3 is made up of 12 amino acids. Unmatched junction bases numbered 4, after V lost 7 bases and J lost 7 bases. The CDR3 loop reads CASTTGENEQFF. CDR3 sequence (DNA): TGTGCCAGCACCACAGGGGAGAATGAGCAGTTCTTC.

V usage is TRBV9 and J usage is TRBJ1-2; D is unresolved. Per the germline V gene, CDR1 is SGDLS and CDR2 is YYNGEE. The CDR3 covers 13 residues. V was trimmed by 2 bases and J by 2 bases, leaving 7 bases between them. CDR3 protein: CASSVSINYGYTF. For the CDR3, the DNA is TGTGCCAGCAGCGTGTCAATCAACTATGGCTACACCTTC.

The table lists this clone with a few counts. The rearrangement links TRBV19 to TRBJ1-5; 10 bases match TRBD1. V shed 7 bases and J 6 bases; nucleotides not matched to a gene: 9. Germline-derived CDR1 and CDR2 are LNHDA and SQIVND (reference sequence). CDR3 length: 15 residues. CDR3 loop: CASTRGQGEGQPQHF. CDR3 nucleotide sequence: TGTGCCAGTACCCGAGGACAGGGGGAGGGTCAGCCCCAGCATTTT. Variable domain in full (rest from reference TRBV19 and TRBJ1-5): DGGITQSPKYLFRKEGQNVTLSCEQNLNHDAMYWYRQDPGQGLRLIYYSQIVNDFQKGDIAEGYSVSREKKESFPLTVTSAQKNPTAFYLCASTRGQGEGQPQHFGDGTRLSIL.

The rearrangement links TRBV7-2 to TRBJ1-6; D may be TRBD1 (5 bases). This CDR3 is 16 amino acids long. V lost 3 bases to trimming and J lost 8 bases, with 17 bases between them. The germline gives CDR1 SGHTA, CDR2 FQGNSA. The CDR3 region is CASSLRGQGGDSPLHF. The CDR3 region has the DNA TGTGCCAGCAGCTTGAGAGGGCAGGGAGGGGATTCACCCCTCCACTTT. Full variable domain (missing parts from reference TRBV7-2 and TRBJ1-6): GAGVSQSPSNKVTEKGKDVELRCDPISGHTALYWYRQSLGQGLEFLIYFQGNSAPDKSGLPSDRFSAERTGGSVSTLTIQRTQQEDSAVYLCASSLRGQGGDSPLHFGNGTRLTVT.

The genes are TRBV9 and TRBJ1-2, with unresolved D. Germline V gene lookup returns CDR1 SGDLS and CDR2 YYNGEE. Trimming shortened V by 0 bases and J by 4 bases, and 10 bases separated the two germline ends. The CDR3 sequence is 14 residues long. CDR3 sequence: CASSVDGAIYGYTF. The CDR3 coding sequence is TGTGCCAGCAGCGTAGACGGAGCAATCTATGGCTACACCTTC. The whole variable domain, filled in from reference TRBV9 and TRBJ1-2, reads DSGVTQTPKHLITATGQRVTLRCSPRSGDLSVYWYQQSLDQGLQFLIQYYNGEERAKGNILERFSAQQFPDLHSELNLSSLELGDSALYFCASSVDGAIYGYTFGSGTRLTVV.

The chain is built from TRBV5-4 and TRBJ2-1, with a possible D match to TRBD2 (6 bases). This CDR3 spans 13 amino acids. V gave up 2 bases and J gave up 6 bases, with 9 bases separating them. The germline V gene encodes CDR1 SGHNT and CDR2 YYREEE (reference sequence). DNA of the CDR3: TGTGCCAGCAGCTTATTCGGGAGCAATGAGCAGTTCTTC. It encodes CASSLFGSNEQFF.

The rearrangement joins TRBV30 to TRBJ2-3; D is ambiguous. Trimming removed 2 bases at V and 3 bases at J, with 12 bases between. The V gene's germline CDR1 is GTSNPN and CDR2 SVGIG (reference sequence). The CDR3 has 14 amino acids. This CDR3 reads CAWSPPGWTDTQYF. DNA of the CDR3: TGTGCCTGGAGTCCTCCCGGTTGGACAGATACGCAGTATTTT. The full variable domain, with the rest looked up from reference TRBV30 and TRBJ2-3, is SQTIHQWPATLVQPVGSPLSLECTVEGTSNPNLYWYRQAAGRGLQLLFYSVGIGQISSEVPQNLSASRPQDRQFILSSKKLLLSDSGFYLCAWSPPGWTDTQYFGPGTRLTVL.

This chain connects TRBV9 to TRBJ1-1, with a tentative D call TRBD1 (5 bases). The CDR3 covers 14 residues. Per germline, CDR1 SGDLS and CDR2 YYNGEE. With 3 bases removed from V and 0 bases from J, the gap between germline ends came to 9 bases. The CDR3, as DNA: TGTGCCAGCAGCGATACAGGCATGAACACTGAAGCTTTCTTT. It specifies CASSDTGMNTEAFF.

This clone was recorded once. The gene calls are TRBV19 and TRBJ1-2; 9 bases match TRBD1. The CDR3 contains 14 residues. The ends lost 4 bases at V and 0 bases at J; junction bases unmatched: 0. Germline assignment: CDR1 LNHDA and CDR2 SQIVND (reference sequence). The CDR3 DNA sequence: TGTGCCAGTAGTAGACAGGGGGCTAACTATGGCTACACCTTC. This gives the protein CASSRQGANYGYTF.